This is a list of T cell receptor beta chains from one sample in a study of blood T cells in healthy people across ages. TCRdb redid the calling of the 5' RACE reads with MiXCR, one entry per CDR3 protein. The sample contains about 780,000 distinct CDR3 sequences, about 42% of which appear only once. Sequenced sample: blood. These receptors were collected from a man aged 80 or over in good health. Each CDR3 is given without its conserved first and last residue.

v_call cdr3_aa
TRBV3-1 ASSHRDRVRIYGYT
TRBV9 ASTPDSYEQY
TRBV5-1 ASSLDGFSSQPQH
TRBV20-1 SASTGMDYNEQF
TRBV29-1 SVEDHEEGRAYGYT
TRBV9 ASSSRSDFRTDTQY
TRBV28 ASGYSGITSYEQY
TRBV5-1 ASSQTPSGASGITDTQY
TRBV6-5 ASRFSGSGADTQY
TRBV6-2/TRBV6-3 ASSLELGGPGETQY
TRBV5-1 ASSPKRDWLSTDTQY
TRBV7-3 ASSLLGGSDTGELF
TRBV12-3/TRBV12-4 ASSFSSQGSGYT
TRBV29-1 SVALSTSGRGNEQF
TRBV15 ATSRGRRMGDTQY
TRBV6-4 ASSESIGAGANVLT
TRBV7-7 ASSSLIGQGTDTQY
TRBV29-1 SVVGTSGTDTQY
TRBV5-1 ASSFNGGRALNEQF
TRBV24-1 ATSATSWDRGGYT
TRBV5-1 ASSPEAGAVTDTQY
TRBV27 ASSLENALGDTQY
TRBV10-1 ASSETGLLQETQY
TRBV18 ASSPKTSGTDTQY
TRBV4-2 ASSQDEGARTDTQY
TRBV29-1 SVEGGSDEQY